This entry is about one T cell receptor beta chain. Its antigen remains unidentified. A read error may explain this, as a much larger clone is one base away. The sample comes from a study of glioma-infiltrating T cells. Notes on the study in general: Only very few CDR3 sequences appeared in both tissue and blood. Shared blood CDR3 signature motifs marked patients with low tissue-blood divergence.

This CDR3 spans 14 amino acids. Trimming removed 5 bases from V and 3 bases from J, with 10 bases in between. The V gene's germline CDR1 is MNHEY and CDR2 SVGEGT. Amplification of TCR alpha and beta CDR3 regions from RNA used iRepertoire nested multiplex PCR. TCRdb ran MiXCR on the multiplex PCR reads and lists one entry per CDR3 protein. The sample gives approximately 400,000 distinct CDR3 sequences, 41% of which show up once; around 12% is in the top ten. The specimen sequenced was glioma tissue, nonneoplastic brain tissue, or PBMCs (not recorded which). This receptor was identified in a human donor with low-grade glioma or glioblastoma, undergoing nonglioma brain surgery, or in good health (not recorded which). This rearrangement joins TRBV6-2 or TRBV6-3 to TRBJ2-2; tentative D call: TRBD1 (5 bases). The CDR3 here is CASSDRWDTGELFF. The CDR3 nucleotides are TGTGCCAGCAGTGACAGATGGGACACCGGGGAGCTGTTTTTT.